Shown below are 10 T cell receptor beta chains from a single sample sequenced in a study of blood T cell repertoires in COVID-19. Profiling relied on immunoSEQ multiplex PCR, and the TCRdb table lists in-frame clones only, not all of them. The sample shows around 140,000 clones, around 72% of them seen only once. Sequenced material: peripheral blood. Every receptor here comes from a woman aged 55-70 years with acute or convalescent COVID-19.

The V gene is TRBV6-5, the J gene TRBJ1-2; 9 bases align to TRBD1. J gave up 3 bases and V 7 bases, and 9 bases lay outside the gene matches. This CDR3 has 15 amino acids. The V gene's germline CDR1 is MNHEY and CDR2 SVGAGI. The CDR3 spells CASIVPGQGDYGYTF. In DNA, the CDR3 is TGTGCCAGCATAGTCCCGGGACAGGGTGACTATGGCTACACCTTC.

The chain uses TRBV23-1 and TRBJ2-2; 8 bases fit TRBD1. TRBV23-1 belongs to the ORF category, with a function that is uncertain. The CDR3 sequence is 15 residues long. V lost 3 bases and J lost 7; bases outside the gene matches: 7. CDR3: CASSHRTGSHGELFF. In DNA, the CDR3 is TGCGCCAGCAGTCATAGGACAGGGTCGCACGGGGAGCTGTTTTTT.

The rearrangement joins TRBV24-1 to TRBJ2-2; D is unresolved. Trimming shortened V by 9 bases and J by 2 bases, and 12 bases separated the two germline ends. CDR1 and CDR2 from the germline V gene are KGHDR and SFDVKD. There are 14 residues in the CDR3. The CDR3 sequence: CATAVLINTGELFF. In DNA form, the CDR3 reads TGTGCCACCGCCGTACTTATAAACACCGGGGAGCTGTTTTTT.

The V call is TRBV10-3, the J call TRBJ2-2; TRBD1 matches 8 bases. This CDR3 spans 15 amino acids. V lost 6 bases to trimming and J lost 1 base; unmatched junction nucleotides: 4. The germline V gene has CDR1 ENHRY and CDR2 SYGVKD. CDR3 loop: CAISDRGRNTGELFF. In nucleotides, the CDR3 is TGTGCCATCAGCGACAGGGGTCGGAACACCGGGGAGCTGTTTTTT.

This clone came up a few times. This rearrangement joins TRBV7-9 to TRBJ2-7; 7 bases align to TRBD2. CDR1 is SEHNR and CDR2 is FQNEAQ in the germline V gene (reference sequence). The CDR3 runs 15 residues. V lost 6 bases to trimming and J lost 0 bases; unmatched junction nucleotides: 8. This CDR3 reads CASSRSGLSSYEQYF. CDR3 sequence (DNA): TGTGCCAGCAGTCGTAGCGGGTTAAGCTCCTACGAGCAGTACTTC.

This chain connects TRBV18 to TRBJ1-2; no firm D call. The germline V gene has CDR1 KGHSH and CDR2 LQKENI. The CDR3 is 13 residues long. V was trimmed by 4 bases and J by 8 bases, leaving 14 bases between them. The CDR3 loop is CASSRRDAGGYTF. In DNA, the CDR3 is TGTGCCAGCTCACGGCGGGATGCGGGCGGCTACACCTTC.

Only one count was recorded for this clone. The chain has TRBV20-1 and TRBJ1-1; D gene unclear. Germline-derived CDR1 and CDR2 are DFQATT and SNEGSKA (reference sequence). The CDR3 spans 10 residues. The chain's CDR3 is CTPRGTEAFF. The CDR3 nucleotides are TGCACTCCCCGGGGCACTGAAGCTTTCTTT.

The chain is built from TRBV15 and TRBJ2-1; the match to TRBD1 covers 7 bases. Germline lookup yields CDR1 LNHNV and CDR2 YYDKDF (reference sequence). Unmatched junction bases numbered 6, after V lost 4 bases and J lost 6 bases. This CDR3 is built from 14 residues. The chain's CDR3 is CATSTPRTGNEQFF. The CDR3 nucleotides are TGTGCCACCAGCACACCAAGGACAGGCAATGAGCAGTTCTTC.

This clone was seen a handful of times. The chain has TRBV7-9 and TRBJ2-1; 8 bases map to TRBD2. J was trimmed by 7 bases and V by 4 bases; bases with no gene match: 6. CDR3 length: 14 amino acids. The V gene's germline CDR1 is SEHNR and CDR2 FQNEAQ (reference sequence). The CDR3 spells CASSSGLAFNEQFF. CDR3 nucleotide sequence: TGTGCCAGCAGCTCCGGACTAGCCTTTAATGAGCAGTTCTTC.

This chain uses TRBV28 with TRBJ2-7; D might be TRBD2 (6 bases). CDR1 is MDHEN, CDR2 SYDVKM, per germline. V shed 5 bases and J shed 3 bases, with 14 bases lying between them. CDR3 length: 14 residues. The CDR3 sequence is CASSQLARVYEQYF. The DNA of the CDR3 is TGTGCCAGCAGTCAACTAGCCAGGGTCTACGAGCAGTACTTC.